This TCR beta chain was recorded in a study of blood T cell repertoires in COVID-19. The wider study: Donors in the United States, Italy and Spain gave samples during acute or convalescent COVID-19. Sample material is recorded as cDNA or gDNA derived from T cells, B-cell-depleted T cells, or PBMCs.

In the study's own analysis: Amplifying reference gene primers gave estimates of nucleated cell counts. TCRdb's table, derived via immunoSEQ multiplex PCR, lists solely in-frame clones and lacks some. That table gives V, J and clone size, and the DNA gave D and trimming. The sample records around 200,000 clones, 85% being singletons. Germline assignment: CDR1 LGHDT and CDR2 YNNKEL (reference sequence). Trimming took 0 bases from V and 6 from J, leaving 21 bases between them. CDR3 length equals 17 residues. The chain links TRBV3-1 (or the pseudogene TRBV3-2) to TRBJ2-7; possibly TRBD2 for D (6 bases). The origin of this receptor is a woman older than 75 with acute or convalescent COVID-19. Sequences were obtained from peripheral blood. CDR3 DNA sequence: TGTGCCAGCAGCCAAGATAGGGCGGGACCTCCGCCCCCCGAGCAGTACTTC. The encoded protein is CASSQDRAGPPPPEQYF.